This T cell receptor (beta chain) derives from a study of shared clonotypes between healthy human individuals. Sequencing used immunoSEQ multiplex PCR; TCRdb keeps in-frame clones, though not all of them. The repertoire includes around 2,000,000 clones, 90% to 95% of them detected once, and about 0.13% sits in the top ten. General study results and limits: Only blood was sampled; tissue repertoires likely differ.

About this clone itself: Its specificity is not known.

Looked up from germline, CDR1 is SGHTA and CDR2 is FQGNSA. Trimming took off 0 bases at V and 7 bases at J, with 18 bases between the two ends. The CDR3 consists of 16 residues. The receptor was isolated from a man aged 18 to 29 in good health. This rearrangement joins TRBV7-2 to TRBJ1-2; weak D call: TRBD1 (6 bases). Sequencing was done on a sample of naive CD4+ T cells sorted from blood. Stated subset: CD45RA+ positively selected. The DNA for the CDR3 is TGTGCCAGCAGCTTAGCGCGGCCTTGGGGGCTCGGTGGCTACACCTTC. Its protein product is CASSLARPWGLGGYTF. The full variable domain, rest sourced from reference TRBV7-2 and TRBJ1-2, is GAGVSQSPSNKVTEKGKDVELRCDPISGHTALYWYRQSLGQGLEFLIYFQGNSAPDKSGLPSDRFSAERTGGSVSTLTIQRTQQEDSAVYLCASSLARPWGLGGYTFGSGTRLTVV.